The sequence of this T cell receptor (beta chain) was determined in a study of T cell responses to AZD1222 COVID-19 vaccine. Notes on the study in general: Spike was spanned by vaccine-associated CD4 TCRs, with dominance at 160-218 and 743-854. The breadth and depth of Spike-specific TCRs increased once two AZD1222 doses had been given. Clonal diversity may have been underestimated in mostly white British donors. Seropositive at baseline were only a handful of AZD1222 recipients.

After removal of 6 bases from V and 3 bases from J, the junction contained 17 bases not matched to a gene. This CDR3 has 17 residues. CDR1 MNHEY and CDR2 SMNVEV come from the germline V gene (reference sequence). Sequencing used immunoSEQ multiplex PCR; TCRdb keeps in-frame clones, though not all of them. The profile shows 40,000 to 60,000 clones, around 86% of them singletons. Of note for this clone: Its specificity is unknown.

This specimen was peripheral blood, taken 28 days after the second AZD1222 dose. This chain uses TRBV27 with TRBJ2-7; 7 nucleotides line up with TRBD2. This clonotype originated in an adult who received the AZD1222 COVID-19 vaccine. The CDR3 bases are TGTGCCAGCAGGGGGAGGGGTGGGAGCGGGTTTAACTACGAGCAGTACTTC. Protein product: CASRGRGGSGFNYEQYF.